This T cell receptor beta chain was identified during a study of control samples from healthy donors and cancer patients. Some clones are missing from TCRdb's copy, which holds only in-frame ones; the method was immunoSEQ multiplex PCR. This sample has around 140,000 clones, with roughly 94% found just once. This TCR was recovered from a man aged 40-50 years in good health. The sequenced material came from blood.

CDR3 coding DNA: TGTGCCAGCAGTGAACTCAGGCCGCACACCGGGGAGCTGTTTTTT. Translated, it gives CASSELRPHTGELFF. The rearrangement joins TRBV6-1 to TRBJ2-2; no firm D call. Germline V gene data show CDR1 as MNHNS and CDR2 as SASEGT. The V and J ends lost 2 bases and 3 bases respectively, with 10 bases between them. CDR3 length: 15 amino acids.